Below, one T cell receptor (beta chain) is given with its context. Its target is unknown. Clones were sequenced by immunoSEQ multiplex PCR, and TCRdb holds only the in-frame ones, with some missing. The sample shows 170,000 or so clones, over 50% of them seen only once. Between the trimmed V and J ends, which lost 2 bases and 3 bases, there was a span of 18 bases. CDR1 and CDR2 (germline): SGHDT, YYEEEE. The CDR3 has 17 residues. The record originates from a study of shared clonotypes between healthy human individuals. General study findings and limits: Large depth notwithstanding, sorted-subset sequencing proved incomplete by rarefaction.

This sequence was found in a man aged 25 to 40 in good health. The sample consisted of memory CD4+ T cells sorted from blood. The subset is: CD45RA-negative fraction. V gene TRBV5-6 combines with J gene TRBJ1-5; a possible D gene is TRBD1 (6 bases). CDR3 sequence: CASSFFPTGTNNQPQHF. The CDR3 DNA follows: TGTGCCAGCAGCTTTTTTCCAACCGGGACAAACAATCAGCCCCAGCATTTT.